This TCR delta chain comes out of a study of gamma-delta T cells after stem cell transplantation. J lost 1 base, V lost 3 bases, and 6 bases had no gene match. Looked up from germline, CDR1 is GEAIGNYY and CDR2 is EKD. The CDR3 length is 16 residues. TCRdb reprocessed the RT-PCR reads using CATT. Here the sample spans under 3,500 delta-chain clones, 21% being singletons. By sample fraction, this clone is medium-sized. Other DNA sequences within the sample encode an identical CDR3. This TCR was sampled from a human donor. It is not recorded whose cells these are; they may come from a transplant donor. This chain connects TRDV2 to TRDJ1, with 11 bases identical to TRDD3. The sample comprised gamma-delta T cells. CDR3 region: CACDSLGDTSTDKLIF. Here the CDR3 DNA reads TGTGCCTGTGACTCTCTGGGGGATACCTCCACCGATAAACTCATCTTT.